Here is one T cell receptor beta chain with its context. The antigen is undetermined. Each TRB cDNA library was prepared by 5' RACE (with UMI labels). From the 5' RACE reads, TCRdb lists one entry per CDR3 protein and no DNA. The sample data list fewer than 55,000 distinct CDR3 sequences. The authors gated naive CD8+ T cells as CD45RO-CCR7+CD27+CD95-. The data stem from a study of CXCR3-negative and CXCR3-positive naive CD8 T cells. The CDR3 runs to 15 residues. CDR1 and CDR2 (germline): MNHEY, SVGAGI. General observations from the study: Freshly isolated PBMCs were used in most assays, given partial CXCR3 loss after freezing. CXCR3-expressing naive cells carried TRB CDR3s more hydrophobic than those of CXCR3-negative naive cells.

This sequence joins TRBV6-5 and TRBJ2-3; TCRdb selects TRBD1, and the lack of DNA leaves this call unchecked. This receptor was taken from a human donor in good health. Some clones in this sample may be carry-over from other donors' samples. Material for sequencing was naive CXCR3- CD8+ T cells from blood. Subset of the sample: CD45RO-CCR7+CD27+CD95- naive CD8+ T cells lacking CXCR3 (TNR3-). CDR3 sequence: CATSGAGGASDTQYF.